Presented here are 23 T cell receptor beta chains from one specimen sequenced in a study of metastatic and nonmetastatic thyroid tumors. Thyroid surgery was performed in patients who had received no treatment beforehand. TCRdb re-called the PCR reads with MiXCR. This sample has 15,000 to 20,000 clones, with about 32% found just once. The specimen sequenced was tumor tissue. These receptors were taken from a female donor with papillary thyroid cancer or a benign thyroid nodule (not recorded which). Some clones in this sample may be carry-over from other donors' samples.

This clone appeared a few times. The chain joins TRBV6-1 to TRBJ1-6; TRBD1 might be the D (6 bases). CDR1 is MNHNS and CDR2 is SASEGT in the germline V gene. V was cut by 6 bases and J by 5 bases, with 17 bases left in between. There are 16 residues in the CDR3. DNA of the CDR3: TGTGCCAGCAGCTCAGGGGACACTCGGCATAATTCACCCCTCCACTTT. Protein product: CASSSGDTRHNSPLHF.

The V call is TRBV12-3 or TRBV12-4, the J call TRBJ1-5; D gene unclear. CDR3 size: 15 residues. V was pared by 6 bases and J by 0 bases, with 12 bases between. The CDR3 region has the DNA TGTGCCAGCAGATCCACACTGGTTAGCAATCAGCCCCAGCATTTT. Amino acid sequence: CASRSTLVSNQPQHF.

By frequency in the sample, this clone is medium-sized. This rearrangement joins TRBV19 to TRBJ1-3, with D possibly TRBD1 on 5 matching bases. Germline CDR1 is LNHDA and CDR2 is SQIVND (reference sequence). This CDR3 is built from 14 residues. Trimming took off 7 bases at V and 1 base at J, with 11 bases between the two ends. The chain's CDR3 is CASTQGFSGNTIYF. CDR3 coding DNA: TGTGCCAGTACTCAGGGTTTTTCTGGAAACACCATATATTTT.

There are many counts of this clone. The chain uses TRBV7-3 and TRBJ2-5; 7 bases align to TRBD2. CDR1 is SGHTA, CDR2 FQGTGA, per germline. Trimming removed 0 bases from V and 7 bases from J; junction bases left unmatched: 8. The CDR3 loop spans 15 amino acids. CDR3 amino acids: CASSLTVGGMGTQYF. The CDR3 DNA reads as TGTGCCAGCAGCTTAACGGTGGGAGGGATGGGGACCCAGTACTTC.

The chain recombines TRBV28 with TRBJ2-2; D is unresolved. Trimming cost V 6 bases and J 9 bases, with 11 bases left between them. Germline-derived CDR1 and CDR2 are MDHEN and SYDVKM. The CDR3 runs to 12 residues. The CDR3, as DNA: TGTGCCAGCAGCTCAGTCCATTGGGAGCTGTTTTTT. It translates to CASSSVHWELFF.

The rearrangement uses TRBV28 and TRBJ2-7; D is tentatively TRBD1 or TRBD2 (5 bases each). The CDR3 is 15 amino acids. CDR1 MDHEN and CDR2 SYDVKM come from the germline V gene. The V gene lost 6 bases and the J gene lost 3 bases, with 18 bases spanning the gap. This chain's CDR3 is CASSRDPPGLYEQYF. CDR3 DNA: TGTGCCAGCAGCAGGGACCCCCCCGGCCTCTACGAGCAGTACTTC.

This clone was seen ten or more times. This chain joins TRBV30 and TRBJ1-6; D is possibly TRBD1 (6 bases). This CDR3 spans 14 amino acids. Germline V gives CDR1 GTSNPN, CDR2 SVGIG (reference sequence). Trimming took 2 bases from V and 7 from J, leaving 12 bases between them. Here the CDR3 reads CAWSTTGGNSPLHF. CDR3 nucleotide sequence: TGTGCCTGGAGTACGACAGGCGGGAATTCACCCCTCCACTTT.

The table lists this clone with a few counts. This chain joins TRBV6-1 and TRBJ2-3, with 13 bases that match TRBD2. Trimming at V came to 2 bases and at J to 4 bases, leaving 0 bases not matched to a gene. The germline V gene has CDR1 MNHNS and CDR2 SASEGT. The CDR3 covers 15 residues. This CDR3 reads CASSETSGGADTQYF. The CDR3 DNA follows: TGTGCCAGCAGTGAAACTAGCGGGGGGGCAGATACGCAGTATTTT.

This clone was recorded at least ten times. The CDR3 is CASSDNTGYYGYTF. The CDR3 nucleotides are TGTGCCAGCAGTGATAACACAGGTTACTATGGCTACACCTTC. J is TRBJ1-2 and V is TRBV6-2 or TRBV6-3; tentatively, D is TRBD1 (5 bases). This CDR3 has 14 amino acids. Trimming cost V 5 bases and J 3 bases, with 13 bases left between them. Germline V gives CDR1 MNHEY, CDR2 SVGEGT.

This clone rates as medium-sized (0.01 to 0.1%). The J gene is TRBJ2-5, the V gene TRBV20-1; no reliable D call. Looked up from germline, CDR1 is DFQATT and CDR2 is SNEGSKA (reference sequence). The germline V and J ends were trimmed by 6 bases and 5 bases, with 10 bases remaining between them. The CDR3 covers 11 residues. The chain's CDR3 is CSAPREETQYF. CDR3 DNA: TGCAGTGCCCCAAGAGAGGAGACCCAGTACTTC.

This clone was detected many times. This rearrangement joins TRBV5-6 to TRBJ2-5; D unresolved. Germline V gene data show CDR1 as SGHDT and CDR2 as YYEEEE. The CDR3 loop spans 16 amino acids. V shed 0 bases and J shed 4 bases, with 16 bases lying between them. CDR3 loop: CASSLDNMGRSETQYF. The CDR3 DNA is TGTGCCAGCAGCTTGGATAACATGGGAAGGTCAGAGACCCAGTACTTC.

The sample holds many counts of this clone. The chain uses TRBV6-1 and TRBJ1-4, with 7 bases that match TRBD1. The CDR3 consists of 15 residues. Germline values: CDR1 MNHNS, CDR2 SASEGT. V shed 5 bases and J 4 bases; nucleotides not matched to a gene: 7. The CDR3 sequence is CASSRRDSVNEKLFF. DNA for the CDR3: TGTGCCAGCAGTCGCCGGGACAGTGTTAATGAAAAACTGTTTTTT.

This clone occurred a few times. J is TRBJ1-2 and V is TRBV6-6, with D unresolved. Germline CDR1 is MNHNY and CDR2 is SVGAGI (reference sequence). The length of the CDR3 is 12 residues. With 0 bases removed from V and 4 bases from J, the gap between germline ends came to 3 bases. The CDR3 nucleotides read TGTGCCAGCAGTTACTCGGGCTATGGCTACACCTTC. It is translated as CASSYSGYGYTF.

There are many counts of this clone. The rearrangement links TRBV5-6 to TRBJ2-5; D call uncertain. Germline V gene lookup returns CDR1 SGHDT and CDR2 YYEEEE. The V and J ends lost 0 bases and 3 bases respectively, with 12 bases between them. CDR3 length equals 15 residues. The CDR3 protein is CASSLVTRHEETQYF. CDR3 sequence (DNA): TGTGCCAGCAGCTTGGTAACAAGACATGAAGAGACCCAGTACTTC.

At least ten counts were recorded for this clone. The J gene is TRBJ2-7, the V gene TRBV6-1; 10 positions match TRBD1. Unmatched junction bases numbered 11, after V lost 7 bases and J lost 5 bases. The germline V gene encodes CDR1 MNHNS and CDR2 SASEGT. The CDR3 covers 15 residues. CDR3 sequence (DNA): TGTGCCAGCACACCTAGACAGGGGGCTCGGGACGAGCAGTACTTC. This encodes CASTPRQGARDEQYF.

J is TRBJ2-7 and V is TRBV11-1; 13 nucleotides match TRBD2. Losses at the gene ends were 4 bases for V and 1 base for J; bases not matched to a gene: 4. Germline V gene sequence: CDR1 SGHAT, CDR2 FQDESV (reference sequence). The CDR3 runs to 16 residues. This CDR3 reads CASSYGTSGISYEQYF. CDR3 bases: TGTGCCAGCAGCTATGGGACTAGCGGGATATCCTACGAGCAGTACTTC. The full variable domain, its missing parts supplied by reference TRBV11-1 and TRBJ2-7, is EAEVAQSPRYKITEKSQAVAFWCDPISGHATLYWYRQILGQGPELLVQFQDESVVDDSQLPKDRFSAERLKGVDSTLKIQPAELGDSAMYLCASSYGTSGISYEQYFGPGTRLTVT.

This clone was seen a handful of times. The rearrangement joins TRBV6-1 to TRBJ1-6; D unresolved. The germline V gene encodes CDR1 MNHNS and CDR2 SASEGT. This CDR3 comprises 12 residues. V lost 5 bases to trimming and J lost 15 bases, with 14 bases between them. The CDR3 DNA is TGTGCCAGCAGTCCACAGCGGGCGGTCCTCCACTTT. Translated: CASSPQRAVLHF.

This clone was observed at least ten times. The J gene is TRBJ1-1, the V gene TRBV28, with a tentative D call TRBD1 (6 bases). Per germline, CDR1 MDHEN and CDR2 SYDVKM. The CDR3 has 15 residues. The V end was cut by 6 bases, the J end by 3 bases, with 17 bases between. The CDR3 spells CASSKGGVGHTEAFF. DNA of the CDR3: TGTGCCAGCAGCAAGGGGGGGGTCGGACACACTGAAGCTTTCTTT. Drawing the rest from reference TRBV28 and TRBJ1-1, the complete variable domain is DVKVTQSSRYLVKRTGEKVFLECVQDMDHENMFWYRQDPGLGLRLIYFSYDVKMKEKGDIPEGYSVSREKKERFSLILESASTNQTSMYLCASSKGGVGHTEAFFGQGTRLTVV.

V gene TRBV6-2 or TRBV6-3 combines with J gene TRBJ2-7, with 7 bases aligning to TRBD1. This CDR3 spans 14 amino acids. Germline assignment: CDR1 MNHEY and CDR2 SVGEGT. The V gene end was trimmed by 6 bases and the J gene end by 2 bases; junction bases not matched to a gene: 7. DNA of the CDR3: TGTGCCAGCAGGGGCCGGGACAGAACCTACGAGCAGTACTTC. It codes for CASRGRDRTYEQYF.

This clone was observed many times. A much larger clone is a single base away; this may be a read error. This chain's CDR3 is CASSQDSALNIQYF. For the CDR3, the DNA is TGCGCCAGCAGCCAAGATAGCGCCCTAAACATTCAGTACTTC. The rearrangement links TRBV4-1 to TRBJ2-4; tentative D call: TRBD2 (5 bases). V was clipped by 0 bases and J by 6 bases, with 9 bases between them. This CDR3 is built from 14 residues. Germline CDR1 is MGHRA and CDR2 is YSYEKL.

This clone was detected many times. One end of the junction is discordant with germline, which a read error may explain. Other DNA sequences in the sample encode the same CDR3. The chain is built from TRBV10-3 and TRBJ2-2; 8 bases align to TRBD1. There are 15 residues in the CDR3. In germline, CDR1 is ENHRY, CDR2 SYGVKD. For the CDR3, the DNA is TGTGCCATCAGTAAGTGGACAGGGAACACCGGGGAGCTGTTCTTT. Translating it yields CAISKWTGNTGELFF.

This clone is labeled medium-sized. The V call is TRBV6-1, the J call TRBJ1-1, with D perhaps matching TRBD1 (6 bases). Trimming pared 5 bases from V and 4 bases from J, leaving 17 bases between. The germline V gene has CDR1 MNHNS and CDR2 SASEGT. This CDR3 is 15 amino acids long. CDR3 sequence (DNA): TGTGCCAGCAGTACAGAATACAGGGCGGCCACTGAAGCTTTCTTT. As protein: CASSTEYRAATEAFF.

This clone has at least ten counts. The chain carries TRBV3-1 and TRBJ1-1, with no clear D. There are 12 residues in the CDR3. CDR1 LGHDT and CDR2 YNNKEL come from the germline V gene (reference sequence). The V end was cut by 4 bases, the J end by 7 bases, with 10 bases between. The CDR3 DNA sequence: TGTGCCAGCAGCCCAAATGGACTTGAAGCTTTCTTT. It translates to CASSPNGLEAFF.